This passage covers 26 T cell receptor beta chains from one sample sequenced in a study of T cells after yellow fever vaccination. TCRdb analysed the 5' RACE reads with MiXCR anew, one entry per CDR3 protein. The sample holds around 500,000 distinct CDR3 sequences, roughly 22% seen once. Specimen: PBMCs, collected less than 25 days after the first yellow fever vaccination. The source of these receptors is a man between 18 and 29 years old who received the YFV17D yellow fever vaccine.

This clonotype was found many times. The rearrangement uses TRBV6-2 or TRBV6-3 and TRBJ2-7, with 7 bases aligning to TRBD2. Trimming at V came to 6 bases and at J to 2 bases, leaving 7 bases not matched to a gene. Germline V CDR1 and CDR2: MNHEY, SVGEGT. The CDR3 is made up of 14 amino acids. The CDR3: CASRLAGSAYEQYF. DNA for the CDR3: TGTGCCAGCAGGTTAGCGGGTTCGGCCTACGAGCAGTACTTC.

The rearrangement joins TRBV4-3 to TRBJ1-5, with a possible D match to TRBD1 (5 bases). The CDR3 has 17 residues. V shed 0 bases and J shed 1 base, with 13 bases lying between them. Germline V gene sequence: CDR1 LGHNA, CDR2 YSLEER. CDR3: CASSQDPWGSSNQPQHF. As DNA, the CDR3 is TGCGCCAGCAGCCAAGATCCGTGGGGGTCGAGCAATCAGCCCCAGCATTTT.

This chain links TRBV5-1 with TRBJ2-7; 9 nucleotides align to TRBD2. This CDR3 contains 15 residues. CDR1 and CDR2 from the germline V gene are SGHRS and YFSETQ. The ends lost 1 base at V and 6 bases at J; junction bases unmatched: 8. The CDR3 protein is CASSLQGGGAAEQYF. CDR3 nucleotides: TGCGCCAGCAGCTTGCAAGGCGGGGGGGCGGCCGAGCAGTACTTC.

The chain couples TRBV7-3 to TRBJ1-1, with D perhaps TRBD1 (6 bases). This CDR3 is built from 15 residues. The germline V and J ends were trimmed by 2 bases and 5 bases, with 15 bases remaining between them. Germline V gene lookup returns CDR1 SGHTA and CDR2 FQGTGA. The CDR3 reads CASSLGVGARTEAFF. Written as DNA, the CDR3 is TGTGCCAGCAGCTTAGGGGTGGGGGCGCGTACTGAAGCTTTCTTT.

Only a few counts were recorded for this clonotype. The genes are TRBV29-1 and TRBJ1-2; D is perhaps TRBD1 (5 bases). This CDR3 is built from 12 residues. Trimming pared 4 bases from V and 4 bases from J, leaving 10 bases between. Per the germline V gene, CDR1 is SQVTM and CDR2 is ANQGSEA. CDR3 nucleotide sequence: TGCAGCGTTGGGAGTGGGGGCTATGGCTACACCTTC. Its translation: CSVGSGGYGYTF.

This clonotype was seen once. The chain links TRBV7-2 to TRBJ2-7; tentative D call: TRBD2 (5 bases). Germline CDR1 is SGHTA and CDR2 is FQGNSA. Trimming pared 1 base from V and 0 bases from J, leaving 10 bases between. The CDR3 covers 15 residues. The CDR3 region has the DNA TGTGCCAGCAGCTTAGTCACTGGAGGCTCCTACGAGCAGTACGTC. Amino acid sequence: CASSLVTGGSYEQYV.

This clonotype showed up just a few times. The chain has TRBV7-6 and TRBJ2-7; 10 bases align to TRBD1. Germline V CDR1 and CDR2: SGHVS, FNYEAQ. The V segment lost 3 bases and the J segment 3 bases; nucleotides outside the gene matches: 8. CDR3 length: 16 residues. The CDR3 region is CASSLLPRDRGYEQYF. The CDR3 DNA is TGTGCCAGCAGCTTGCTACCCCGGGACAGGGGCTACGAGCAGTACTTC.

V usage is TRBV5-5 and J usage is TRBJ1-1; no clear D. This CDR3 has 13 residues. The V end was cut by 5 bases, the J end by 2 bases, with 10 bases between. Germline V gene lookup returns CDR1 SGHKS and CDR2 YYEKEE (reference sequence). The CDR3 DNA is TGTGCCAGCAGGCTTAATTTAAACACTGAAGCTTTCTTT. It translates to CASRLNLNTEAFF.

The chain is built from TRBV20-1 and TRBJ2-1, with 12 bases aligning to TRBD2. In germline, CDR1 is DFQATT, CDR2 SNEGSKA (reference sequence). The ends lost 5 bases at V and 8 bases at J; junction bases unmatched: 4. The CDR3 has 13 residues. DNA for the CDR3: TGCAGTGCTCCTAGCGGGGGGGGTCATGAGCAGTTCTTC. It encodes CSAPSGGGHEQFF.

This clonotype has a handful of counts. This chain links TRBV20-1 with TRBJ2-1; either TRBD1 or TRBD2 may supply D (7 bases each). CDR3 length equals 13 residues. Germline assignment: CDR1 DFQATT and CDR2 SNEGSKA (reference sequence). Deletions cut 5 bases from V and 7 bases from J, with 15 bases between. CDR3 DNA sequence: TGCAGTGCTCAGGGGGGGCTAAAGAATGAGCAGTTCTTC. This codes for CSAQGGLKNEQFF.

This clonotype was recorded a few times. The CDR3 DNA reads TGTGCCAGCCGGACAGGGGGCTACACCGGGGAGCTGTTTTTT. Protein: CASRTGGYTGELFF. The chain couples TRBV18 to TRBJ2-2, with 11 bases matching TRBD1. V was clipped by 8 bases and J by 3 bases; unmatched bases: 2. The CDR3 loop spans 14 amino acids. Germline V CDR1 and CDR2: KGHSH, LQKENI.

This clonotype was observed a few times. The V and J genes are TRBV10-3 and TRBJ2-2; 9 bases line up with TRBD1. Germline V CDR1 and CDR2: ENHRY, SYGVKD. The V and J ends lost 6 bases and 7 bases, in that order; junction bases with no gene match: 6. The CDR3 is 14 amino acids. The CDR3 DNA reads as TGTGCCATCAGAAGACAGGGGGAGGACGGGGAGCTGTTTTTT. It yields the protein CAIRRQGEDGELFF.

This clonotype was seen only a few times. The gene calls are TRBV6-2 or TRBV6-3 and TRBJ2-1; possibly TRBD1 for D (5 bases). Germline loops: CDR1 MNHEY, CDR2 SVGEGT. V lost 5 bases and J lost 12, with 14 bases in between. CDR3 length equals 12 residues. CDR3: CASSNRQIGQFF. For the CDR3, the DNA is TGTGCCAGCAGTAACCGACAGATCGGGCAGTTCTTC.

The chain joins TRBV28 to TRBJ2-4; D not certain. With 6 bases removed from V and 0 bases from J, the gap between germline ends came to 12 bases. Germline V gene sequence: CDR1 MDHEN, CDR2 SYDVKM. The CDR3 sequence is 15 residues long. The CDR3 loop reads CASSVTELAKNIQYF. DNA for the CDR3: TGTGCCAGCAGCGTGACTGAGCTAGCCAAAAACATTCAGTACTTC.

V gene TRBV25-1 combines with J gene TRBJ2-3, with a tentative D call TRBD1 (6 bases). Trimming removed 1 base at V and 0 bases at J, with 11 bases between. The CDR3 totals 16 residues. In germline, CDR1 is MGHDK, CDR2 SYGVNS. CDR3 sequence: CASSEWGTPSTDTQYF. The CDR3 nucleotides read TGTGCCAGCAGTGAATGGGGGACACCCAGCACAGATACGCAGTATTTT. The full variable domain, rest sourced from reference TRBV25-1 and TRBJ2-3, is EADIYQTPRYLVIGTGKKITLECSQTMGHDKMYWYQQDPGMELHLIHYSYGVNSTEKGDLSSESTVSRIRTEHFPLTLESARPSHTSQYLCASSEWGTPSTDTQYFGPGTRLTVL.

This clonotype has ten or more counts. The rearrangement uses TRBV18 and TRBJ2-7, with TRBD1 as a possible D gene (5 bases). The CDR3 spans 14 residues. Germline values: CDR1 KGHSH, CDR2 LQKENI. Trimming removed 2 bases from V and 2 bases from J, with 10 bases in between. This CDR3 is CASSPWQGPYEQYF. The CDR3 coding sequence is TGTGCCAGCTCACCATGGCAGGGTCCCTACGAGCAGTACTTC.

Ten or more counts support this clonotype. The chain employs TRBV5-1 and TRBJ2-2; possibly TRBD1 or TRBD2 for D (5 bases each). The CDR3 is 16 amino acids. The V end lost 0 bases, the J end lost 4 bases, and 13 bases lay between the germline ends. Per the germline V gene, CDR1 is SGHRS and CDR2 is YFSETQ. DNA of the CDR3: TGCGCCAGCAGCTTGGTGGTCGGGGCCGGCACCGGGGAGCTGTTTTTT. This sequence encodes CASSLVVGAGTGELFF.

This rearrangement joins TRBV14 to TRBJ2-3; 10 bases are a match to TRBD1. Germline assignment: CDR1 SGHDN and CDR2 FVKESK. Losses at the gene ends were 1 base for V and 2 bases for J; bases not matched to a gene: 3. This CDR3 region has 16 residues. CDR3: CASSQGDRGNTDTQYF. CDR3 DNA sequence: TGTGCCAGCAGCCAAGGGGACAGGGGAAACACAGATACGCAGTATTTT.

In its sample, this clonotype was seen many times. The chain combines TRBV7-8 with TRBJ2-2, with 9 bases fitting TRBD1. The junction had 13 bases not matched to a gene; V was cut back by 5 bases and J by 3 bases. Germline V gene sequence: CDR1 SGHVS, CDR2 FQNEAQ. This CDR3 has 18 amino acids. The CDR3 here is CASSPQQTGGVDTGELFF. The CDR3 DNA sequence: TGTGCCAGCAGCCCTCAACAAACAGGGGGCGTCGACACCGGGGAGCTGTTTTTT.

The rearrangement joins TRBV28 to TRBJ2-7; D is uncertain. Trimming stripped 2 bases from V and 6 bases from J, with 11 bases between. The CDR3 totals 13 residues. Germline V lookup: CDR1 MDHEN, CDR2 SYDVKM. The CDR3 loop is CASSLPLLGEQYV. CDR3 bases: TGTGCCAGCAGTTTACCTCTACTGGGCGAGCAGTACGTC.

This clonotype has a count of ten or more. V and J are TRBV6-1 and TRBJ2-3; 11 positions agree with TRBD1. Germline CDR1 MNHNS, CDR2 SASEGT. The CDR3 contains 14 residues. J lost 2 bases, V lost 10 bases, and 5 bases had no gene match. The CDR3 here is CATGQGANTDTQYF. The CDR3 bases are TGTGCCACCGGACAGGGGGCTAACACAGATACGCAGTATTTT.

The chain employs TRBV5-5 and TRBJ2-3; 7 bases map to TRBD2. The germline CDR1 and CDR2 sequences are SGHKS and YYEKEE (reference sequence). The trim removed 2 bases at V and 2 bases at J, leaving 8 bases unmatched. The CDR3 extends over 16 amino acids. Here the CDR3 DNA reads TGTGCCAGCAGCTTCCGGGACTACCCGAACACAGATACGCAGTATTTT. It yields the protein CASSFRDYPNTDTQYF.

The rearrangement links TRBV5-6 to TRBJ1-4; D gene uncertain. This CDR3 comprises 14 residues. V dropped 1 base and J dropped 0 bases, with 4 bases sitting between them. Germline CDR1 reads SGHDT; CDR2 reads YYEEEE. DNA for the CDR3: TGTGCCAGCAGCTTGTTTGCAACTAATGAAAAACTGTTTTTT. Protein: CASSLFATNEKLFF. Combining the CDR3 with reference TRBV5-6 and TRBJ1-4 gives the whole variable domain DAGVTQSPTHLIKTRGQQVTLRCSPKSGHDTVSWYQQALGQGPQFIFQYYEEEERQRGNFPDRFSGHQFPNYSSELNVNALLLGDSALYLCASSLFATNEKLFFGSGTQLSVL.

The J gene is TRBJ2-2, the V gene TRBV19, with TRBD2 identical over 7 bases. The length of the CDR3 is 15 residues. Losses at the gene ends were 5 bases for V and 3 bases for J; bases not matched to a gene: 6. Germline lookup yields CDR1 LNHDA and CDR2 SQIVND (reference sequence). The CDR3 region is CASSYGGGYTGELFF. As DNA, the CDR3 is TGTGCCAGTAGTTACGGCGGGGGATACACCGGGGAGCTGTTTTTT.

This clonotype showed up just a few times. The rearrangement joins TRBV7-2 to TRBJ1-2, with D uncertain. V was pared by 0 bases and J by 3 bases, with 11 bases between. CDR3 length: 15 amino acids. Germline CDR1 SGHTA, CDR2 FQGNSA. CDR3 residues: CASSLARNLDYGYTF. For the CDR3, the DNA is TGTGCCAGCAGCTTAGCGAGAAATTTGGACTATGGCTACACCTTC.

CDR3 protein: CASSYRDNYNEQFF. DNA for the CDR3: TGTGCCAGCAGTTACCGGGACAACTACAATGAGCAGTTCTTC. The chain recombines TRBV12-3 or TRBV12-4 with TRBJ2-1; possible D gene TRBD1, 6 bases. V was shortened by 4 bases and J by 3 bases, with 10 bases between the two germline ends. CDR3 size: 14 residues.